This section outlines one T cell receptor (beta chain) sequence together with its context. Its antigen remains undetermined. No much larger clonotype is one base removed from it; base qualities were not supplied. This specimen comes from a study of blood T cell repertoires in COVID-19 (dated by TCRdb to 2020 to 2021). Background for the entire study: Samples covering the acute and convalescent phases of COVID-19 were provided by collaborators in the United States, Italy and Spain. The dataset comprised deeply sampled blood TCRbeta repertoires from subjects exposed to, actively infected with, or recovered from COVID-19. The prospective study material was composed of cDNA or gDNA derived from T cells, B-cell-depleted T cells, or PBMCs. Sample metadata almost always included a de-identified subject ID, COVID-19 status, age in years and sex. Where available, HLA class I and class II types were obtained from metadata supplied by the sample provider rather than from assay-based typing. Samples were obtained from the ongoing ImmuneRACE study (first 160 participants) and from 1,254 subjects provided by 6 global collaborators. The repertoires were released in a freely available public database meant as a resource for research on the immune response to SARS-CoV-2.

Compared with germline, V lacks 1 base and J lacks 4 bases; bases without a gene match: 4. The CDR3 covers 16 residues, taking in both the cysteine and the phenylalanine. The kept DNA is CDR3 alone, 48 bases in frame from the first base. CDR1 and CDR2, per the germline V gene, are MGHRA and YSYEKL. Collaborating institutions collected whole blood in K2EDTA tubes following their own protocols. Collaborator samples were shipped for TCRbeta analysis as frozen whole blood, isolated PBMCs, or DNA extracted from either sample type. TCRbeta CDR3 regions were amplified from genomic DNA by means of the immunoSEQ Assay, a bias-controlled multiplex PCR. The original methods were these. The number of nucleated cells in each sample was estimated from the amplification of reference gene primers within the assay. To quantify the absolute abundance of each unique TCRbeta CDR3 rearrangement, sequence reads were collapsed and filtered. For each sample, productive Simpson clonality was calculated by taking the square root of Simpson's diversity index across productive rearrangements. Held by TCRdb, this immuneACCESS table contains in-frame sequences only and omits some clones. Under half of the omission traces to an unresolved V gene where checked; the cause of the rest is unknown. Clone size and V and J calls were adopted from that table, with D and trimming inferred from the DNA. The sample table shows about 200,000 clones, and about 88% are seen once. The ten largest clones take up around 4.9% of the sample.

Broader findings and caveats from the paper: Clinical and demographic metadata were provided uncurated, with the amount varying by source and participant.

Recombination linked TRBV4-1 to TRBJ1-2; 12 central bases correspond to TRBD1. The clonotype was recovered from a woman of 80 years or more with acute or convalescent COVID-19. The sequenced sample consisted of peripheral blood. The CDR3 protein sequence reads: CASSQAGDRGLYGYTF. In nucleotides, the sequence is TGCGCCAGCAGCCAAGCTGGGGACAGGGGGCTCTATGGCTACACCTTC.